This T cell receptor beta chain was identified during a study of T cell repertoires in cytomegalovirus infection. The overall study: Public TCR beta signatures provided an indication of both CMV infection and a matching HLA type. The study, taken as a whole, reports: What dominated the ex vivo response were HLA-C-restricted CMV-specific TCR beta clonotypes.

The CDR3 extends over 15 amino acids. J was trimmed by 6 bases and V by 4 bases; bases with no gene match: 9. The germline CDR1 and CDR2 sequences are SGHTA and FQGNSA. Ten or more counts support this clonotype. What it binds is unknown. TCRdb processed the reads anew with MiXCR; each CDR3 protein has one entry. The sample contains some 920,000 distinct CDR3 sequences, about 33% of which appear only once. The specimen comprised cultured CD8+ T cells from PBMCs, sampled from culture after CMV antigen stimulation. The rearrangement joins TRBV7-2 to TRBJ2-7; 10 nucleotides line up with TRBD2. The source of this sequence is a human donor in good health (CMV status not recorded). Some clones in this sample may be carry-over from other donors' samples. CDR3 coding DNA: TGTGCCAGCAGCTATATTACTAGCGGGGCGGCCGAGCAGTACTTC. Translated: CASSYITSGAAEQYF.